This T cell receptor beta chain is drawn from a study of blood T cell repertoires in COVID-19. V was cut by 3 bases and J by 4 bases, with 12 bases left in between. The CDR3 has 14 residues. Germline CDR1 KGHSH, CDR2 LQKENI. Original processing notes: It was from reference gene primer amplification that nucleated cell counts were estimated. Here immunoSEQ multiplex PCR was the method, and the copy in TCRdb shows in-frame clones only, minus some. The V and J calls and clone size come from that table; D and trimming were worked out from the DNA. The sample records under 350,000 clones, approximately 86% being singletons. Cohorts were determined from participant-reported clinical history.

The TCR comes from a woman in her forties with acute COVID-19. Sequenced sample: PBMCs or T cells enriched from blood (not recorded which). The rearrangement uses TRBV18 and TRBJ1-2, with D possibly TRBD1 on 5 matching bases. CDR3 DNA sequence: TGTGCCAGCTCACCGTCTGGGGGGAGCTATGGCTACACCTTC. This encodes CASSPSGGSYGYTF.